Following are 27 T cell receptor beta chains from one sample sequenced in a study of siplizumab effects on memory and regulatory T cells. Measured with immunoSEQ multiplex PCR; TCRdb has only the in-frame clones, and not every one. The table has under 100,000 clones, 90% to 95% seen once; the top ten hold roughly 1.3%. Sequencing was performed on non-Treg CD4+ T cells sorted from blood. All receptors come from a human donor in good health.

The chain's CDR3 is CSVEDRGRGYTEAFF. For the CDR3, the DNA is TGCAGCGTTGAAGATCGGGGCAGGGGGTACACTGAAGCTTTCTTT. V usage is TRBV29-1 and J usage is TRBJ1-1; 7 nucleotides agree with TRBD1. This CDR3 comprises 15 residues. Germline CDR1 SQVTM, CDR2 ANQGSEA. Trimming at V came to 0 bases and at J to 3 bases, leaving 7 bases not matched to a gene.

The gene calls are TRBV6-1 and TRBJ2-1; TRBD1 aligns across 9 bases. CDR1 and CDR2 from the germline V gene are MNHNS and SASEGT. The CDR3 runs 12 residues. J gave up 6 bases and V 8 bases, and 2 bases lay outside the gene matches. The CDR3 DNA is TGTGCCAGCGGGACAGGGTTCAATGAGCAGTTCTTC. Translating it yields CASGTGFNEQFF.

The chain is built from TRBV29-1 and TRBJ2-3; 12 bases align to TRBD2. The trim removed 5 bases at V and 4 bases at J, leaving 13 bases unmatched. CDR3 length equals 17 residues. In germline, CDR1 is SQVTM, CDR2 ANQGSEA. The CDR3 DNA reads TGCAGCGTTTCTATTTTTCGACTAGCGGGAGTCTCAGATACGCAGTATTTT. Translating it yields CSVSIFRLAGVSDTQYF.

The chain carries TRBV6-1 and TRBJ1-5, with 9 positions matching TRBD1. The germline V gene encodes CDR1 MNHNS and CDR2 SASEGT. The CDR3 extends over 15 amino acids. Trimming at V came to 6 bases and at J to 5 bases, leaving 8 bases not matched to a gene. The CDR3 sequence is CASRESGTGYQPQHF. For the CDR3, the DNA is TGTGCCAGCAGGGAATCCGGGACAGGGTATCAGCCCCAGCATTTT.

The chain uses TRBV5-6 and TRBJ2-2; maybe TRBD1 (6 bases). The germline gives CDR1 SGHDT, CDR2 YYEEEE. CDR3 length: 17 residues. V lost 5 bases and J lost 5, with 22 bases in between. CDR3 DNA: TGTGCCAGCAGTTGGACAGACATAACGATTCCTACCGGGGAGCTGTTTTTT. Its protein product is CASSWTDITIPTGELFF.

The genes are TRBV30 and TRBJ1-2; 7 nucleotides line up with TRBD1. The CDR3 is made up of 15 amino acids. The ends lost 3 bases at V and 8 bases at J; junction bases unmatched: 15. Germline assignment: CDR1 GTSNPN and CDR2 SVGIG (reference sequence). The CDR3 coding sequence is TGTGCCTGGAGGATGCTCACCACAGGGGCGGGGGGCTACACCTTC. It translates to CAWRMLTTGAGGYTF.

The rearrangement joins TRBV6-6 to TRBJ2-7; D tentatively fits TRBD1 or TRBD2 (5 bases each). V was clipped by 5 bases and J by 4 bases, with 18 bases between them. Germline CDR1 and CDR2: MNHNY and SVGAGI (reference sequence). CDR3 length equals 15 residues. The CDR3 DNA follows: TGTGCCAGCAGTCGAGGGGACCAAGGGTATTACGAGCAGTACTTC. Amino acids: CASSRGDQGYYEQYF.

The rearrangement joins TRBV27 to TRBJ1-5; a weak D match, TRBD1 (6 bases). Between the trimmed V and J ends, which lost 6 bases and 3 bases, there was a span of 12 bases. Germline V lookup: CDR1 MNHEY, CDR2 SMNVEV (reference sequence). The length of the CDR3 is 14 residues. CDR3: CASRQNRDNQPQHF. The CDR3, as DNA: TGTGCCAGCAGACAAAACAGGGACAATCAGCCCCAGCATTTT.

CDR3 sequence: CASSGTGLATGELFF. CDR3 DNA sequence: TGTGCCAGCAGTGGGACAGGACTAGCGACCGGGGAGCTGTTTTTT. The rearrangement links TRBV2 to TRBJ2-2, with 9 positions matching TRBD2. The CDR3 length is 15 residues. Germline trimming cut 4 bases from V and 5 bases from J; bases unmatched to any gene: 5. Germline assignment: CDR1 SNHLY and CDR2 FYNNEI.

This chain joins TRBV28 and TRBJ2-2; 12 bases agree with TRBD1. Germline values: CDR1 MDHEN, CDR2 SYDVKM. The V and J ends lost 4 bases and 6 bases, in that order; junction bases with no gene match: 6. The CDR3 spans 16 residues. In DNA, the CDR3 is TGTGCCAGCAGTTGGCCGGGACAGGGGGCCTCCGGGGAGCTGTTTTTT. It codes for CASSWPGQGASGELFF.

The chain couples TRBV5-6 to TRBJ1-5, with D unclear. The CDR3 contains 16 residues. Germline V gives CDR1 SGHDT, CDR2 YYEEEE. Between the trimmed V and J ends, which lost 1 base and 2 bases, there was a span of 13 bases. In nucleotides, the CDR3 is TGTGCCAGCAGCTTGTGGCCCGAGGTGGGCAATCAGCCCCAGCATTTT. It translates to CASSLWPEVGNQPQHF.

The rearrangement uses TRBV10-3 and TRBJ2-3, with 8 nucleotides matching TRBD2. The CDR3 spans 13 residues. The ends lost 6 bases at V and 5 bases at J; junction bases unmatched: 4. Germline values: CDR1 ENHRY, CDR2 SYGVKD. Here the CDR3 DNA reads TGTGCCATCAGCGGACTAGCTGGAGATACGCAGTATTTT. Protein product: CAISGLAGDTQYF.

The chain carries TRBV18 and TRBJ1-1; TRBD1 matches at 8 bases. The CDR3 covers 14 residues. The V gene end was trimmed by 4 bases and the J gene end by 5 bases; junction bases not matched to a gene: 6. Germline lookup yields CDR1 KGHSH and CDR2 LQKENI. The CDR3 DNA reads TGTGCCAGCTCACAGTTACAGGGGGAAACTGAAGCTTTCTTT. Encoded protein: CASSQLQGETEAFF.

This clone was counted a single time. The V gene is TRBV4-1, the J gene TRBJ1-3; a possible D gene is TRBD1 (6 bases). The CDR3 length is 16 residues. Germline values: CDR1 MGHRA, CDR2 YSYEKL. The V gene lost 0 bases and the J gene lost 2 bases, with 11 bases spanning the gap. This CDR3 is CASSQESGTPGNTIYF. The DNA of the CDR3 is TGCGCCAGCAGCCAAGAGAGCGGGACACCTGGAAACACCATATATTTT.

The rearrangement links TRBV28 to TRBJ1-5; TRBD1 matches 9 bases. After removal of 4 bases from V and 4 bases from J, the junction contained 8 bases not matched to a gene. CDR1 is MDHEN, CDR2 SYDVKM, per germline. The CDR3 runs 16 residues. The CDR3 loop is CASSSKQGARNQPQHF. In DNA form, the CDR3 reads TGTGCCAGCAGTTCTAAACAGGGGGCGCGGAATCAGCCCCAGCATTTT. Based on the CDR3 plus reference TRBV28 and TRBJ1-5, the full variable domain is DVKVTQSSRYLVKRTGEKVFLECVQDMDHENMFWYRQDPGLGLRLIYFSYDVKMKEKGDIPEGYSVSREKKERFSLILESASTNQTSMYLCASSSKQGARNQPQHFGDGTRLSIL.

CDR3 protein: CASSPSGNSGETQYF. The CDR3 DNA follows: TGTGCCAGCAGCCCCTCCGGGAACTCCGGGGAGACCCAGTACTTC. The V call is TRBV4-2, the J call TRBJ2-5, with a possible D match to TRBD2 (5 bases). The CDR3 contains 15 residues. Trimming stripped 4 bases from V and 5 bases from J, with 17 bases between. CDR1 is LGHNA, CDR2 YNFKEQ, per germline.

The chain is built from TRBV2 and TRBJ1-4; 8 nucleotides match TRBD1. CDR1 is SNHLY, CDR2 FYNNEI, per germline. The CDR3 consists of 14 residues. V was pared by 3 bases and J by 3 bases, with 0 bases of the junction left unmatched. In DNA form, the CDR3 reads TGTGCCAGCAGTGAGGACAGGGCTAATGAAAAACTGTTTTTT. This encodes CASSEDRANEKLFF.

V and J are TRBV7-9 and TRBJ2-7; 7 bases fit TRBD1. V shed 8 bases and J 5 bases; nucleotides not matched to a gene: 9. The CDR3 totals 13 residues. Germline CDR1 reads SEHNR; CDR2 reads FQNEAQ (reference sequence). In DNA form, the CDR3 reads TGTGCCAGCCGTGCACAGGGGTGGCACGAGCAGTACTTC. Amino acids: CASRAQGWHEQYF.

The chain employs TRBV4-2 and TRBJ1-1; maybe TRBD1 (5 bases). V gave up 5 bases and J gave up 1 base, with 8 bases separating them. Germline loops: CDR1 LGHNA, CDR2 YNFKEQ. The CDR3 has 13 residues. DNA for the CDR3: TGTGCCAGCAGCTATACAGGGAACACTGAAGCTTTCTTT. Translation gives CASSYTGNTEAFF.

The chain uses TRBV2 and TRBJ1-4; no firm D call. V was pared by 5 bases and J by 7 bases, with 17 bases between. CDR1 is SNHLY and CDR2 is FYNNEI in the germline V gene. The CDR3 loop spans 15 amino acids. The CDR3 here is CASSPGVSSGEKLFF. CDR3 coding DNA: TGTGCCAGCAGTCCTGGAGTCTCTTCGGGTGAAAAACTGTTTTTT.

The J gene is TRBJ1-2, the V gene TRBV11-2; D is ambiguous. Germline lookup yields CDR1 SGHAT and CDR2 FQNNGV. Deletions cut 1 base from V and 4 bases from J, with 16 bases between. The CDR3 totals 16 residues. CDR3 coding DNA: TGTGCCAGCAGCTTAGGTTTGGGCAGCCGCCCCTATGGCTACACCTTC. Amino acids: CASSLGLGSRPYGYTF.

This clone has only one observation. The chain links TRBV27 to TRBJ2-5; no reliable D call. Looked up from germline, CDR1 is MNHEY and CDR2 is SMNVEV (reference sequence). V gave up 5 bases and J gave up 1 base, with 8 bases separating them. CDR3 length: 13 residues. CDR3: CASSRSFQETQYF. The CDR3 bases are TGTGCCAGCAGTCGCTCCTTCCAAGAGACCCAGTACTTC.

V usage is TRBV15 and J usage is TRBJ1-5; 7 bases agree with TRBD1. The CDR3 is made up of 16 amino acids. With 4 bases clipped from V and 3 bases from J, the junction kept 9 bases outside the gene matches. Germline V gene sequence: CDR1 LNHNV, CDR2 YYDKDF (reference sequence). DNA of the CDR3: TGTGCCACCAGCAAACAGGGGCCACCCAACAATCAGCCCCAGCATTTT. Translated, it gives CATSKQGPPNNQPQHF.

The chain recombines TRBV9 with TRBJ2-7; no definite D call. Trimming took 2 bases from V and 6 from J, leaving 12 bases between them. Per germline, CDR1 SGDLS and CDR2 YYNGEE. The CDR3 loop spans 13 amino acids. The CDR3 is CASSVAPNREQYF. The CDR3 nucleotides read TGTGCCAGCAGCGTCGCCCCCAACCGCGAGCAGTACTTC.

J is TRBJ2-7 and V is TRBV28, with 10 bases lining up with TRBD1. CDR3 length equals 15 residues. Germline trimming cut 5 bases from V and 4 bases from J; bases unmatched to any gene: 8. Per germline, CDR1 MDHEN and CDR2 SYDVKM. The CDR3 here is CASSMTGTGDYEQYF. The CDR3 region has the DNA TGTGCCAGCAGTATGACCGGGACAGGGGATTACGAGCAGTACTTC.

The chain joins TRBV2 to TRBJ1-1, with 8 bases fitting TRBD1. V dropped 6 bases and J dropped 10; count of bases not matched to a gene: 13. The CDR3 is made up of 14 amino acids. Germline loops: CDR1 SNHLY, CDR2 FYNNEI. CDR3 nucleotide sequence: TGTGCCAGCAGCGAACTCCTTATAACAGGGGGAGCTTTCTTT. Translating gives CASSELLITGGAFF.

This clone was observed a few times. The chain is built from TRBV11-1 and TRBJ2-1, with 11 bases lining up with TRBD2. Germline CDR1 reads SGHAT; CDR2 reads FQDESV (reference sequence). Germline trimming cut 0 bases from V and 7 bases from J; bases unmatched to any gene: 2. The CDR3 contains 15 residues. The DNA of the CDR3 is TGTGCCAGCAGCTTAGCTAGCGGGAGGGCGAATGAGCAGTTCTTC. It encodes CASSLASGRANEQFF.